This T cell receptor (beta chain) is from a study of blood T cell repertoires in COVID-19. Study-level information: The study drew acute and convalescent COVID-19 samples from the United States, Italy and Spain.

Per the study methods: Reference gene primer amplification yielded estimated nucleated cell counts. Method: immunoSEQ multiplex PCR; TCRdb's copy keeps in-frame clones and lacks some. The V and J calls and the clone size are those of that table, but D and trimming were determined from the DNA. The sample includes 200,000 to 250,000 clones, 86% seen only once; the top ten take about 9.4%. It was during active infection that Seattle patients were enrolled and then longitudinally followed. Looked up from germline, CDR1 is SGHDT and CDR2 is YYEEEE. V gave up 3 bases and J gave up 7 bases; unmatched junction bases: 7. This CDR3 is 16 amino acids long.

V gene TRBV5-6 combines with J gene TRBJ2-5; TRBD2 agrees at 15 bases. The sequencing sample was made of peripheral blood. This TCR was recovered from a woman in her forties or fifties with COVID-19, enrolled during active disease. The CDR3 DNA reads TGTGCCAGCAGCTCAGGGACTAGCGGGGGGAGACGGACCCAGTACTTC. It codes for CASSSGTSGGRRTQYF.